This TCR beta chain was sequenced during a study of blood T cell repertoires in COVID-19. Study-level background: The origin of the acute and convalescent COVID-19 samples was the United States, Italy and Spain. PBMCs, B-cell-depleted T cells, or T cells provided the cDNA or gDNA that made up the material.

Germline loops: CDR1 SGHTS, CDR2 YDEGEE. CDR3 length: 14 amino acids. Losses at the gene ends were 4 bases for V and 6 bases for J; bases not matched to a gene: 10. Per the authors' pipeline: For nucleated cells, counts were estimated from reference gene primer amplification. Produced via immunoSEQ multiplex PCR; TCRdb's table is partial and in-frame only. That table is the source of V, J and clone size, and D and trimming were worked out from the DNA. This sample carries some 180,000 clones, 88% of them seen once, and the ten largest clones take around 2.1%. The receptor comes from a middle-aged man who had recovered from COVID-19. The gene calls are TRBV5-8 and TRBJ2-7, with TRBD2 matching 7 bases. The sample taken for sequencing was peripheral blood. The chain's CDR3 is CASSIPTGGTEQYF. CDR3 DNA sequence: TGTGCCAGCAGCATACCGACGGGGGGAACCGAGCAGTACTTC.